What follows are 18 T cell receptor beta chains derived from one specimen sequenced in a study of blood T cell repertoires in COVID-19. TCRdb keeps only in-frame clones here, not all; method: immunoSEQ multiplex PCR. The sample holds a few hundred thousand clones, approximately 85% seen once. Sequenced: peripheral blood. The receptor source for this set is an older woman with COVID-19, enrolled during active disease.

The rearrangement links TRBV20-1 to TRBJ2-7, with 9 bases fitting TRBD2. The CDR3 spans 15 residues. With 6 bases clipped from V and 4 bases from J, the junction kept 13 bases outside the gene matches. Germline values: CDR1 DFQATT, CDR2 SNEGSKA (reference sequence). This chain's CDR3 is CSASSPGTSKYEQYF. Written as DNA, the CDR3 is TGCAGTGCCAGTTCCCCCGGGACTAGCAAGTACGAGCAGTACTTC.

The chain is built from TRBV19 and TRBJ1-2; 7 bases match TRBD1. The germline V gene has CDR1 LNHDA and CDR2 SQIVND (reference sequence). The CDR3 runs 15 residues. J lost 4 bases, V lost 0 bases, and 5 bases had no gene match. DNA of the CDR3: TGTGCCAGTAGTATAGATATGGGGACAGCCTATGGCTACACCTTC. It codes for CASSIDMGTAYGYTF. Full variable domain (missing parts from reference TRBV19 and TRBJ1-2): DGGITQSPKYLFRKEGQNVTLSCEQNLNHDAMYWYRQDPGQGLRLIYYSQIVNDFQKGDIAEGYSVSREKKESFPLTVTSAQKNPTAFYLCASSIDMGTAYGYTFGSGTRLTVV.

The CDR3 sequence: CASRPDRRVEKLFF. In DNA, the CDR3 is TGTGCCAGCAGGCCGGACAGGAGGGTGGAAAAACTGTTTTTT. The rearrangement links TRBV5-5 to TRBJ1-4; 7 bases map to TRBD1. This CDR3 is 14 amino acids long. With V trimmed by 5 bases and J by 8 bases, 9 bases remained unmatched. The germline gives CDR1 SGHKS, CDR2 YYEKEE (reference sequence). Full variable domain (missing parts from reference TRBV5-5 and TRBJ1-4): DAGVTQSPTHLIKTRGQQVTLRCSPISGHKSVSWYQQVLGQGPQFIFQYYEKEERGRGNFPDRFSARQFPNYSSELNVNALLLGDSALYLCASRPDRRVEKLFFGSGTQLSVL.

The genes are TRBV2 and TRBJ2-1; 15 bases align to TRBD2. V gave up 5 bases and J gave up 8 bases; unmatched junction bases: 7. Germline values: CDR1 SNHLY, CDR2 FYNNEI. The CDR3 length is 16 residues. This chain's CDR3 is CASSSGTSGRRDEQFF. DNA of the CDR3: TGTGCCAGCAGTTCCGGGACTAGCGGGAGGAGAGATGAGCAGTTCTTC. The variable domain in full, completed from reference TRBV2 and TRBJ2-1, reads EPEVTQTPSHQVTQMGQEVILRCVPISNHLYFYWYRQILGQKVEFLVSFYNNEISEKSEIFDDQFSVERPDGSNFTLKIRSTKLEDSAMYFCASSSGTSGRRDEQFFGPGTRLTVL.

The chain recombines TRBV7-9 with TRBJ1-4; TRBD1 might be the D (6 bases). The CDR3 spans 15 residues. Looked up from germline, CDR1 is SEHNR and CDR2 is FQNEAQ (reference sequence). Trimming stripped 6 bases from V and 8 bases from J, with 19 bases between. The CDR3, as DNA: TGTGCCAGCAGTCCTAAAGGGGGGGATGGCGAAAAACTGTTTTTT. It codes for CASSPKGGDGEKLFF.

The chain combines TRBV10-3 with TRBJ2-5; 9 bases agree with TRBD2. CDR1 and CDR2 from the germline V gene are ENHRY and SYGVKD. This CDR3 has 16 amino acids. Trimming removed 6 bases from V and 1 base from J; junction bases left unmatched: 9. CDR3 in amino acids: CAISPGLAGGQETQYF. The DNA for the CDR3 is TGTGCCATCAGCCCGGGACTAGCAGGGGGCCAAGAGACCCAGTACTTC.

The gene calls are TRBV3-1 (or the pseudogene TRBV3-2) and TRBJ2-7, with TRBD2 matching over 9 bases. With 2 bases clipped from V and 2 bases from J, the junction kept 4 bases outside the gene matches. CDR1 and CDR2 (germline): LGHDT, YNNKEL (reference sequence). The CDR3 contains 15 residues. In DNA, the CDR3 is TGTGCCAGCAGCCAAATGGCGGGAGGGCCCTACGAGCAGTACTTC. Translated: CASSQMAGGPYEQYF.

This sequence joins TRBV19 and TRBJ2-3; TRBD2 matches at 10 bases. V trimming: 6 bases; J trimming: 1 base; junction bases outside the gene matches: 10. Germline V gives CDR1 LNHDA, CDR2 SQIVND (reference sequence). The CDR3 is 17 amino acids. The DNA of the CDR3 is TGTGCCAGTAGCCCTAGCGGGAGAGCCAGTGGCACAGATACGCAGTATTTT. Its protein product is CASSPSGRASGTDTQYF.

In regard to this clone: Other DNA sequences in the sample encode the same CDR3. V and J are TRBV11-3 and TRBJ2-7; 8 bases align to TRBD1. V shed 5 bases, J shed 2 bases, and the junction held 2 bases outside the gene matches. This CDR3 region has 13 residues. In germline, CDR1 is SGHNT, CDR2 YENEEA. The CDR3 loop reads CASSLQGAYEQYF. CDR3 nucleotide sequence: TGTGCCAGCAGCCTACAGGGGGCCTACGAGCAGTACTTC.

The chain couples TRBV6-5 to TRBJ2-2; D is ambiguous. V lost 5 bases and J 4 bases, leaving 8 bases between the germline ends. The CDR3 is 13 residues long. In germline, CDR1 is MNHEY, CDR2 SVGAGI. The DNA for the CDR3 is TGTGCCAGCAGTCGACATGCCACCGGGGAGCTGTTTTTT. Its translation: CASSRHATGELFF.

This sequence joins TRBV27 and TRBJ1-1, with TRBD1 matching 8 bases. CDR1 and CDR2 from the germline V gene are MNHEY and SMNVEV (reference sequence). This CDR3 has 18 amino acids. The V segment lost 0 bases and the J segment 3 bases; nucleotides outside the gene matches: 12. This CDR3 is CASSLSPGRGHMDTEAFF. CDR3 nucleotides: TGTGCCAGCAGTTTATCCCCCGGCAGGGGGCACATGGACACTGAAGCTTTCTTT.

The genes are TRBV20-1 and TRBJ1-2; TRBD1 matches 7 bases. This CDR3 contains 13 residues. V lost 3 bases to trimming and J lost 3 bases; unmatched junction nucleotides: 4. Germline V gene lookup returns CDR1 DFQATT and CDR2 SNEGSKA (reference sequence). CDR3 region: CSASGGQDYGYTF. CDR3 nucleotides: TGCAGTGCTAGTGGTGGACAGGACTATGGCTACACCTTC.

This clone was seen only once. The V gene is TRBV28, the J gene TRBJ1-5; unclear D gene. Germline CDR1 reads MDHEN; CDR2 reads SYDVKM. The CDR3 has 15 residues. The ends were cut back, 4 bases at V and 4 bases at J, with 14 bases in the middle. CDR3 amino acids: CASSSRRRPNQPQHF. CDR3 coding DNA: TGTGCCAGCAGTTCCCGACGGAGACCTAATCAGCCCCAGCATTTT.

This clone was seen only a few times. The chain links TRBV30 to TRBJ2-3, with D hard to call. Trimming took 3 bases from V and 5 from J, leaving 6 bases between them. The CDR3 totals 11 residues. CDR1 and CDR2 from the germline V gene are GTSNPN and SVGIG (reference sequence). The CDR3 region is CAWRVGDTQYF. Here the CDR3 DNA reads TGTGCCTGGAGGGTCGGAGATACGCAGTATTTT.

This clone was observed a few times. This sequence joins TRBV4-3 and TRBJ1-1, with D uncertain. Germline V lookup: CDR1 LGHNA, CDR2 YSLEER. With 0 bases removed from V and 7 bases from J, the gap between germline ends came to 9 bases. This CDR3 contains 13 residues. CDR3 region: CASSQDIGLEAFF. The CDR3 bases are TGCGCCAGCAGCCAAGATATCGGACTTGAAGCTTTCTTT.

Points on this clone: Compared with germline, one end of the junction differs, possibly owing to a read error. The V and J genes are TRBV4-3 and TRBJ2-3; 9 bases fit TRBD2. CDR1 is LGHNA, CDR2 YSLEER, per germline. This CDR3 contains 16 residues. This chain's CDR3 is CASSQDLGTSKDTQYF. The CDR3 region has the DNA TGCGCCAGCAGCCAAGATTTGGGGACTAGCAAAGATACGCAGTATTTT.

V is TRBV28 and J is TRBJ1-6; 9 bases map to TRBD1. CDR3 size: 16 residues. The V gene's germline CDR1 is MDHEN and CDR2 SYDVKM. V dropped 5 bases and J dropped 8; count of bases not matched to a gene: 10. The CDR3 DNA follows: TGTGCCAGCAGTACTCCAGGACAGGGGATGGATTCACCCCTCCACTTT. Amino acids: CASSTPGQGMDSPLHF.

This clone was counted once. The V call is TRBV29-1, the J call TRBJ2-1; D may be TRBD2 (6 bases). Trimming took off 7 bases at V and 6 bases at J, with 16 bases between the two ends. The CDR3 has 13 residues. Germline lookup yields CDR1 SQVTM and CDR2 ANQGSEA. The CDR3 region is CSGWDGRSNEQFF. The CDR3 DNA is TGCAGCGGGTGGGACGGGAGATCCAATGAGCAGTTCTTC.